Shown below are 25 T cell receptor beta chains from a single sample sequenced in a study of cytomegalovirus exposure and HLA in healthy donors. It was with 60 Vbeta and 13 Jbeta primers that the PCR ran. The table came from immunoSEQ multiplex PCR; TCRdb's copy has only in-frame clones and leaves some out. This table lists approximately 70,000 clones. Sequenced sample: PBMCs. The origin of the receptors is a woman aged 25 to 39 in good health and CMV-seronegative.

The CDR3 sequence is CATRQGSRGQNNQPQHF. The CDR3 DNA follows: TGTGCCACTCGACAGGGGTCCCGAGGTCAGAACAATCAGCCCCAGCATTTT. This chain uses TRBV19 with TRBJ1-5; 8 bases match TRBD1. The germline V gene has CDR1 LNHDA and CDR2 SQIVND (reference sequence). V was pared by 10 bases and J by 3 bases, with 17 bases of the junction left unmatched. CDR3 length: 17 amino acids. The variable domain in full, completed from reference TRBV19 and TRBJ1-5, reads DGGITQSPKYLFRKEGQNVTLSCEQNLNHDAMYWYRQDPGQGLRLIYYSQIVNDFQKGDIAEGYSVSREKKESFPLTVTSAQKNPTAFYLCATRQGSRGQNNQPQHFGDGTRLSIL.

The CDR3 sequence: CASSLTSDEQYF. The CDR3 DNA reads TGCGCCAGCAGCCTAACATCTGACGAGCAGTACTTC. This chain uses TRBV4-1 with TRBJ2-7; D remains unclear. With 4 bases removed from V and 5 bases from J, the gap between germline ends came to 9 bases. The length of the CDR3 is 12 residues. CDR1 MGHRA and CDR2 YSYEKL come from the germline V gene.

The J gene is TRBJ2-3, the V gene TRBV28; D ambiguous. Trimming left V 5 bases short and J 3 bases short, with 6 bases between. Germline loops: CDR1 MDHEN, CDR2 SYDVKM. CDR3 length equals 12 residues. The CDR3 protein is CASSQLTDTQYF. The DNA of the CDR3 is TGTGCCAGCAGTCAACTGACAGATACGCAGTATTTT.

The chain couples TRBV5-1 to TRBJ2-7; the D gene is possibly TRBD2 (5 bases). Germline CDR1 and CDR2: SGHRS and YFSETQ. The length of the CDR3 is 14 residues. Between the trimmed V and J ends, which lost 0 bases and 2 bases, there was a span of 9 bases. The CDR3: CASSLVGSAYEQYF. CDR3 sequence (DNA): TGCGCCAGCAGCTTGGTTGGTAGCGCCTACGAGCAGTACTTC.

V is TRBV4-1 and J is TRBJ2-7; the match to TRBD2 covers 7 bases. Germline loops: CDR1 MGHRA, CDR2 YSYEKL. V lost 0 bases to trimming and J lost 5 bases; unmatched junction nucleotides: 4. The CDR3 totals 14 residues. CDR3 sequence reads: CASSQDPGRDEQYF. The DNA for the CDR3 is TGCGCCAGCAGCCAAGATCCTGGGAGGGACGAGCAGTACTTC.

Comment on this clone: Germline and junction disagree at one end, which may indicate a read error. J is TRBJ2-2 and V is TRBV7-7, with D possibly TRBD2 on 5 matching bases. Per germline, CDR1 SSHAT and CDR2 FNYEAQ (reference sequence). There are 13 residues in the CDR3. CDR3 loop: CASSAGVPGELFF. The CDR3 bases are TGTGCTAGCAGCGCCGGGGTCCCCGGGGAGCTGTTTTTT.

J is TRBJ1-5 and V is TRBV19, with 9 bases lining up with TRBD1. Trimming cost V 1 base and J 5 bases; bases outside gene matches: 6. Germline-derived CDR1 and CDR2 are LNHDA and SQIVND (reference sequence). The length of the CDR3 is 16 residues. DNA of the CDR3: TGTGCCAGTAGTATAGGCCCGACAGGGGGGTATCAGCCCCAGCATTTT. It specifies CASSIGPTGGYQPQHF.

Here the CDR3 reads CTSSLRWTDTYEQYF. The DNA for the CDR3 is TGCACCAGCAGCCTACGTTGGACTGACACCTACGAGCAGTACTTC. The V call is TRBV1, the J call TRBJ2-7; the table's D call, TRBD2, has no DNA check behind it. TRBV1 is labeled a pseudogene. The CDR3 is made up of 15 amino acids.

J is TRBJ2-2 and V is TRBV6-5; perhaps TRBD2 as D (6 bases). The length of the CDR3 is 13 residues. Germline V gene lookup returns CDR1 MNHEY and CDR2 SVGAGI. The germline V and J ends were trimmed by 6 bases and 9 bases, with 14 bases remaining between them. CDR3 region: CASSRVEGRELFF. The DNA of the CDR3 is TGTGCCAGCAGCCGCGTGGAGGGGCGGGAGCTGTTTTTT.

The chain uses TRBV18 and TRBJ1-2, with 10 bases that match TRBD1. After removal of 2 bases from V and 4 bases from J, the junction contained 1 base not matched to a gene. The CDR3 runs to 14 residues. Germline-derived CDR1 and CDR2 are KGHSH and LQKENI. In nucleotides, the CDR3 is TGTGCCAGCTCACCAGGGACAGGGGCCTATGGCTACACCTTC. Protein: CASSPGTGAYGYTF.

The gene calls are TRBV13 and TRBJ2-7; D call uncertain. The CDR3 is 13 residues long. Per germline, CDR1 PRHDT and CDR2 FYEKMQ (reference sequence). The ends were cut back, 5 bases at V and 0 bases at J, with 8 bases in the middle. The CDR3 region has the DNA TGTGCCAGCAGCCGGCGGAGCTCCTACGAGCAGTACTTC. Translation gives CASSRRSSYEQYF.

The rearrangement joins TRBV10-3 to TRBJ1-1; weak D call: TRBD1 (5 bases). The CDR3 sequence is 14 residues long. Germline V gene data show CDR1 as ENHRY and CDR2 as SYGVKD. V lost 7 bases and J lost 6, with 18 bases in between. The CDR3 region has the DNA TGTGCCATCATGCCAGGGCGATCGTGGGCTGAAGCTTTCTTT. Encoded protein: CAIMPGRSWAEAFF.

The chain's CDR3 is CASSINGQGAREEQYF. DNA of the CDR3: TGTGCCAGCAGCATAAATGGACAGGGGGCGCGAGAAGAGCAGTACTTC. The V call is TRBV9, the J call TRBJ2-7; 11 positions agree with TRBD1. The CDR3 runs to 16 residues. V shed 4 bases, J shed 7 bases, and the junction held 13 bases outside the gene matches. Germline V lookup: CDR1 SGDLS, CDR2 YYNGEE.

The chain is built from TRBV6-6 and TRBJ1-2, with 10 bases identical to TRBD1. Germline assignment: CDR1 MNHNY and CDR2 SVGAGI (reference sequence). The CDR3 has 14 residues. The V segment lost 4 bases and the J segment 6 bases; nucleotides outside the gene matches: 5. CDR3 DNA: TGTGCCAGCAGTTTCCCGACAGGGGGCGATGGCTACACCTTC. Its translation: CASSFPTGGDGYTF.

The chain links TRBV18 to TRBJ2-1; 7 bases fit TRBD2. Germline V gene data show CDR1 as KGHSH and CDR2 as LQKENI. Losses at the gene ends were 0 bases for V and 0 bases for J; bases not matched to a gene: 2. The length of the CDR3 is 16 residues. The CDR3 DNA follows: TGTGCCAGCTCACCACCGGGCGGGAGCTCCTACAATGAGCAGTTCTTC. Amino acid sequence: CASSPPGGSSYNEQFF.

V is TRBV25-1 and J is TRBJ1-6; D call uncertain. Germline V gives CDR1 MGHDK, CDR2 SYGVNS. This CDR3 spans 14 amino acids. V dropped 5 bases and J dropped 0 bases, with 5 bases sitting between them. CDR3 residues: CASSLPSYNSPLHF. DNA for the CDR3: TGTGCCAGCAGTCTTCCCTCCTATAATTCACCCCTCCACTTT.

The V call is TRBV14, the J call TRBJ2-7, with 8 positions matching TRBD1. The CDR3 runs 14 residues. Germline CDR1 and CDR2: SGHDN and FVKESK. V gave up 1 base and J gave up 1 base; unmatched junction bases: 0. The CDR3, as DNA: TGTGCCAGCAGCCAAGGGACAGGGTCCTACGAGCAGTACTTC. Translation gives CASSQGTGSYEQYF.

The chain recombines TRBV2 with TRBJ1-5; maybe TRBD1 (6 bases). With 6 bases removed from V and 5 bases from J, the gap between germline ends came to 11 bases. The CDR3 totals 13 residues. CDR1 is SNHLY, CDR2 FYNNEI, per germline. The CDR3 coding sequence is TGTGCCAGCAGGGGACAATCGGATCAGCCCCAGCATTTT. Amino acid sequence: CASRGQSDQPQHF.

This rearrangement joins TRBV27 to TRBJ2-3; 7 bases agree with TRBD2. Germline-derived CDR1 and CDR2 are MNHEY and SMNVEV (reference sequence). After removal of 4 bases from V and 0 bases from J, the junction contained 7 bases not matched to a gene. CDR3 size: 16 residues. The CDR3 DNA reads TGTGCCAGCAGTTACAGATCTAGCGGTAGCACAGATACGCAGTATTTT. It is translated as CASSYRSSGSTDTQYF.

This rearrangement joins TRBV29-1 to TRBJ1-1; no firm D call. This CDR3 contains 11 residues. From germline, CDR1 is SQVTM and CDR2 ANQGSEA. The V end lost 5 bases, the J end lost 6 bases, and 10 bases lay between the germline ends. Written as DNA, the CDR3 is TGCAGCGTTTCGGAGGTTTCTGAAGCTTTCTTT. Amino acid sequence: CSVSEVSEAFF.

The CDR3 DNA follows: TGTGCCAGCAGTTTAACAGGCCTGCCCTACGAGCAGTACTTC. This translates into CASSLTGLPYEQYF. This chain joins TRBV27 and TRBJ2-7, with a possible D match to TRBD1 (5 bases). The CDR3 extends over 14 amino acids. CDR1 is MNHEY and CDR2 is SMNVEV in the germline V gene (reference sequence). Trimming took off 2 bases at V and 2 bases at J, with 10 bases between the two ends.

The chain links TRBV11-2 to TRBJ1-1; 10 positions match TRBD1. CDR3 length: 18 residues. Trimming removed 1 base from V and 6 bases from J; junction bases left unmatched: 14. Germline V CDR1 and CDR2: SGHAT, FQNNGV. The chain's CDR3 is CASSLVGWVRTGGSEAFF. The CDR3 DNA follows: TGTGCCAGCAGCTTAGTTGGATGGGTCCGGACAGGGGGTTCTGAAGCTTTCTTT. The whole variable domain, remainder taken from reference TRBV11-2 and TRBJ1-1, is EAGVAQSPRYKIIEKRQSVAFWCNPISGHATLYWYQQILGQGPKLLIQFQNNGVVDDSQLPKDRFSAERLKGVDSTLKIQPAKLEDSAVYLCASSLVGWVRTGGSEAFFGQGTRLTVV.

The chain joins TRBV5-1 to TRBJ2-7; TRBD2 agrees at 11 bases. The CDR3 consists of 13 residues. Trimming cost V 2 bases and J 5 bases; bases outside gene matches: 0. The germline V gene encodes CDR1 SGHRS and CDR2 YFSETQ. The CDR3 DNA reads TGCGCCAGCAGCTTACTAGCGGGAGACGAGCAGTACTTC. As protein: CASSLLAGDEQYF.

J is TRBJ2-1 and V is TRBV20-1; a possible D gene is TRBD2 (6 bases). V lost 6 bases, J lost 9 bases, and 12 bases lay in between. This CDR3 is built from 11 residues. The V gene's germline CDR1 is DFQATT and CDR2 SNEGSKA (reference sequence). This CDR3 is CSARRVGEQFF. The CDR3, as DNA: TGCAGTGCGAGGAGGGTAGGTGAGCAGTTCTTC.

The V and J genes are TRBV7-2 and TRBJ2-7, with 11 bases lining up with TRBD2. The CDR3 spans 15 residues. Trimming cost V 2 bases and J 4 bases; bases outside gene matches: 4. CDR1 is SGHTA and CDR2 is FQGNSA in the germline V gene. The CDR3 is CASSLTSGGRYEQYF. The DNA for the CDR3 is TGTGCCAGCAGCTTAACTAGCGGGGGTCGGTACGAGCAGTACTTC.